This TCR beta chain emerged from a study of T cells in Graves' hyperthyroidism and ophthalmopathy. Study-wide points: A model of 13 V-J pairs discriminated ophthalmopathy from stable hyperthyroidism. Most clonotypes expanded in the thyroid (above 0.001) were also present in blood.

Germline V gene lookup returns CDR1 SGHTA and CDR2 FQGTGA. The CDR3 has 14 amino acids. Across 18 months, stable Graves' hyperthyroidism was marked by no progression to ophthalmopathy. Uncontrolled infection, other autoimmune disease, pregnancy and lactation each barred patients from inclusion. Remarks on this clonotype: Its target is unknown. A much larger clone sits a single nucleotide away, making a read error possible.

Amplified TCR beta CDR3 regions came from RNA transcripts. The HTBI primer set was used in a first-round RT-PCR of the TCR CDR3. TCRdb re-derived calls from the multiplex PCR reads in MiXCR, one entry per CDR3 protein. The top ten clones hold 50% of a sample with 200,000 to 250,000 distinct CDR3 sequences, roughly a sixth of them seen once. The sequence was obtained from a man in his fifties or sixties with Graves' hyperthyroidism. The chain links TRBV7-3 to TRBJ2-3; tentative D call: TRBD1 (6 bases). Sequences were obtained from blood. CDR3 protein: CVSSFQGLADTQYF. In DNA form, the CDR3 reads TGTGTCAGCAGCTTTCAGGGGCTGGCAGATACGCAGTATTTT.